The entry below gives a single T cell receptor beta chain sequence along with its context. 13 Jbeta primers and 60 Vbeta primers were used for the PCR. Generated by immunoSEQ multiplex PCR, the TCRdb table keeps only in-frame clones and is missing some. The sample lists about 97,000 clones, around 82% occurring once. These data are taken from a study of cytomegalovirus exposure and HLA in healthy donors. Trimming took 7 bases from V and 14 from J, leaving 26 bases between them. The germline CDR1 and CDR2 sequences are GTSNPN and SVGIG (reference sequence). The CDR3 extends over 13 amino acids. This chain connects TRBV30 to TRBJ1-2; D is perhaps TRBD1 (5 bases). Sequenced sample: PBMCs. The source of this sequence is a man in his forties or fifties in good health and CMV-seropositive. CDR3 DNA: TGTGCCTCTACAATTGGCGGACAACGTCAACGGACCTTC. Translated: CASTIGGQRQRTF.